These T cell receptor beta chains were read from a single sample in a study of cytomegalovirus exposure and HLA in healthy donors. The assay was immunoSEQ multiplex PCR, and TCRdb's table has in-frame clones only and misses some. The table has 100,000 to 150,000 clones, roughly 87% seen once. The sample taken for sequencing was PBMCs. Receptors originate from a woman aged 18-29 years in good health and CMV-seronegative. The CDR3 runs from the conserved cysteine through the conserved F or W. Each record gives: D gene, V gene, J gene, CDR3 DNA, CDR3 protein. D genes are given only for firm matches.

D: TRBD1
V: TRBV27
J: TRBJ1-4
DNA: TGTGCCAGCAGTTTAATAGGGACAGGCTATGAAAAACTGTTTTTT
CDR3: CASSLIGTGYEKLFF

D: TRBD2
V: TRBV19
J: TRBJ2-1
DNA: TGTGCCAGTAGTAGTAGCGGGGTCTCCTACAATGAGCAGTTCTTC
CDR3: CASSSSGVSYNEQFF

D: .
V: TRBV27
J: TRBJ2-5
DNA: TGTGCCAGCAGTTTGGCAGGGGTGGGGACCCAGTACTTC
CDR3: CASSLAGVGTQYF

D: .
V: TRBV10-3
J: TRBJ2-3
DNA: TGTGCCATCAGGGGGACTAGCACAGATACGCAGTATTTT
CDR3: CAIRGTSTDTQYF

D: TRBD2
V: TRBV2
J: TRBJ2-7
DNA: TGTGCCAGCAGTGAACGAGTGTCAGCGGGAGTGCAGTACTTC
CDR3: CASSERVSAGVQYF

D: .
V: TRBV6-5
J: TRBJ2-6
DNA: TGTGCCACCAGGGGCAGTTCTGGGGCCAACGTCCTGACTTTC
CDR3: CATRGSSGANVLTF

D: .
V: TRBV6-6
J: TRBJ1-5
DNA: TGTGCCAGCAGCCCCCGAGGACAGCCCCAGCATTTT
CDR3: CASSPRGQPQHF

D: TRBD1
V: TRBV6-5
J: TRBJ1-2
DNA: TGTGCCAGCAGTTACCTAACAGGGACAGTTAATGGCTACACCTTC
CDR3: CASSYLTGTVNGYTF

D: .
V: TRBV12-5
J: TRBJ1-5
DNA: TGTGCTAGTGGTTTGGACAGGGACGGTCAGCCCCAGCATTTT
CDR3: CASGLDRDGQPQHF

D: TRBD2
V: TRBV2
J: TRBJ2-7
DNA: TGTGCCAGCGGGGGGACTAGCGGGCCTCTCTCCTACGAGCAGTACTTC
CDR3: CASGGTSGPLSYEQYF

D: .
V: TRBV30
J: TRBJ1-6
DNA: TGTGCCTGGAGTGTACGGGACATCGGCGCATATAATTCACCCCTCCACTTT
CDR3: CAWSVRDIGAYNSPLHF

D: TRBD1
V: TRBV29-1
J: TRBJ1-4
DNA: TGCAGCGTCGGACAGGGGTATGAAAAACTGTTTTTT
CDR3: CSVGQGYEKLFF

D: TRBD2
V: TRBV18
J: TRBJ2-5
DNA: TGTGCCAGCTCACCATCGGGAGGGGTTGGAGAGACCCAGTACTTC
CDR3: CASSPSGGVGETQYF

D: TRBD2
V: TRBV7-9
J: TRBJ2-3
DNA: TGTGCCAGCAGCCCGCTGGGGACTAGCGAGAGCACAGATACGCAGTATTTT
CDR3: CASSPLGTSESTDTQYF

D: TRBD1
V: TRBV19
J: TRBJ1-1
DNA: TGTGCCAGTAGTACTCCGACAGGGGCTTTGAACACTGAAGCTTTCTTT
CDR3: CASSTPTGALNTEAFF

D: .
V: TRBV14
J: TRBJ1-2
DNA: TGTGCCAGCAGCCGTACCCTGAGAGGGAGCAGCTATGGCTACACCTTC
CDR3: CASSRTLRGSSYGYTF

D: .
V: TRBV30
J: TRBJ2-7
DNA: TGTGCCTGGAGGCGGTATACCTACGAGCAGTACTTC
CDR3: CAWRRYTYEQYF